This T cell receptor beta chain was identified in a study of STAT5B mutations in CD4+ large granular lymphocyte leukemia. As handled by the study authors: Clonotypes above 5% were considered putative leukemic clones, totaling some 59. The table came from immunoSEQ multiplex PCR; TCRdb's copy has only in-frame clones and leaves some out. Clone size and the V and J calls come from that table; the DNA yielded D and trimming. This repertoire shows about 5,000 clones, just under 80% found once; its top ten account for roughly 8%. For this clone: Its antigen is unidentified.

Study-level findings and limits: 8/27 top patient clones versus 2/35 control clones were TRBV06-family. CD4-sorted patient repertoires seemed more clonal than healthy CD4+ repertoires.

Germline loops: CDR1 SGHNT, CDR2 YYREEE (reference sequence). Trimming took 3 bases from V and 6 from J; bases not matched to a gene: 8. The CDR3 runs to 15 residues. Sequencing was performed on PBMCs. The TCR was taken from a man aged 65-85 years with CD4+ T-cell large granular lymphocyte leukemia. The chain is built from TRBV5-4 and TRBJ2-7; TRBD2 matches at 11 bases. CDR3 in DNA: TGTGCCAGCAGCTCCTTTAGCGGGAGGGCCGCCGAGCAGTACTTC. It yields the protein CASSSFSGRAAEQYF.